What follows is one T cell receptor (beta chain) and its context. Clones were sequenced by immunoSEQ multiplex PCR, and TCRdb holds only the in-frame ones, with some missing. The table includes 60,000 to 70,000 clones, more than 80% detected once. The sample belongs to a study of PD-L1 blockade in urothelial cancer. Documented time point: pretreatment peripheral blood. Here the sequenced sample was PBMCs, taken around atezolizumab (anti-PD-L1) treatment. This clonotype was sampled from a man aged 65-85 years with urothelial cancer.

Here the CDR3 DNA reads TGTGCCAGCAGTGAATCCCTATGGGGGGTCTCTACGCAGTATTTT. It encodes CASSESLWGVSTQYF. V and J are TRBV6-1 and TRBJ2-3; D possibly corresponds to TRBD2 (6 bases). CDR3 length equals 15 residues. V shed 2 bases and J shed 8 bases, with 17 bases lying between them. Germline assignment: CDR1 MNHNS and CDR2 SASEGT.